Shown below are 20 T cell receptor beta chains from a single sample sequenced in a study of blood T cell repertoires in COVID-19. Generated by immunoSEQ multiplex PCR, the TCRdb table keeps only in-frame clones and is missing some. The sample shows 250,000 to 350,000 clones, around 89% of them seen only once. Source material: peripheral blood. The receptor source for this set is a man younger than 45 with acute or convalescent COVID-19.

This chain links TRBV18 with TRBJ2-7; perhaps TRBD2 as D (7 bases). Per the germline V gene, CDR1 is KGHSH and CDR2 is LQKENI. CDR3 length: 14 amino acids. Trimming removed 5 bases from V and 5 bases from J, with 16 bases in between. CDR3 in DNA: TGTGCCAGCTCAAAAGGGGGGGGGCGGAACGAGCAGTACTTC. Translated, it gives CASSKGGGRNEQYF. The variable domain in full, completed from reference TRBV18 and TRBJ2-7, reads NAGVMQNPRHLVRRRGQEARLRCSPMKGHSHVYWYRQLPEEGLKFMVYLQKENIIDESGMPKERFSAEFPKEGPSILRIQQVVRGDSAAYFCASSKGGGRNEQYFGPGTRLTVT.

Only a few counts were recorded for this clone. The CDR3 nucleotides read TGTGCCAGCAGCTTCGGCCGAACAGGGGATTATGGCTACACCTTC. Translating gives CASSFGRTGDYGYTF. The gene calls are TRBV11-2 and TRBJ1-2; TRBD1 agrees at 7 bases. Germline CDR1 reads SGHAT; CDR2 reads FQNNGV. Trimming removed 3 bases from V and 5 bases from J; junction bases left unmatched: 9. This CDR3 spans 15 amino acids.

J is TRBJ2-6 and V is TRBV2; D may be TRBD1 (6 bases). With 2 bases removed from V and 2 bases from J, the gap between germline ends came to 7 bases. The length of the CDR3 is 15 residues. CDR1 SNHLY and CDR2 FYNNEI come from the germline V gene. CDR3 DNA: TGTGCCAGCAGTGAACAGGGGACTGGGGCCAACGTCCTGACTTTC. Protein product: CASSEQGTGANVLTF.

V usage is TRBV7-9 and J usage is TRBJ2-7, with unresolved D. Trimming shortened V by 0 bases and J by 9 bases, and 12 bases separated the two germline ends. The germline gives CDR1 SEHNR, CDR2 FQNEAQ (reference sequence). The length of the CDR3 is 13 residues. The CDR3 bases are TGTGCCAGCAGCTTAGCGCAAGGCGGTGGGCAGTACTTC. Protein: CASSLAQGGGQYF.

This chain joins TRBV6-1 and TRBJ1-2, with 11 nucleotides matching TRBD1. V gave up 0 bases and J gave up 5 bases; unmatched junction bases: 5. This CDR3 region has 16 residues. CDR1 is MNHNS, CDR2 SASEGT, per germline. CDR3 coding DNA: TGTGCCAGCAGTGAAGCAATGGGACAGGGGGTGTATGGCTACACCTTC. This codes for CASSEAMGQGVYGYTF.

V is TRBV27 and J is TRBJ1-6, with TRBD1 identical over 8 bases. Per the germline V gene, CDR1 is MNHEY and CDR2 is SMNVEV (reference sequence). This CDR3 comprises 18 residues. V trimming: 7 bases; J trimming: 10 bases; junction bases outside the gene matches: 21. The CDR3 nucleotides are TGTGCCAGCAAAATGGAGTCGGGACAGGCGGGCTTTAGATCACCCCTCCACTTT. The encoded protein is CASKMESGQAGFRSPLHF.

V usage is TRBV28 and J usage is TRBJ1-4; D ambiguous. The CDR3 sequence is 15 residues long. Looked up from germline, CDR1 is MDHEN and CDR2 is SYDVKM. V gave up 6 bases and J gave up 8 bases, with 19 bases separating them. In DNA form, the CDR3 reads TGTGCCAGCAGCCCCGCCTGGGGAGTCAGAGAAAAACTGTTTTTT. Translating gives CASSPAWGVREKLFF.

The rearrangement uses TRBV11-2 and TRBJ1-2; no reliable D call. V lost 4 bases to trimming and J lost 5 bases, with 8 bases between them. The CDR3 runs 12 residues. The germline CDR1 and CDR2 sequences are SGHAT and FQNNGV. The CDR3 DNA reads TGTGCCAGCAGCTCCCTGCGGTATGGCTACACCTTC. Residues: CASSSLRYGYTF.

This chain's CDR3 is CASSLISGVYNNEQFF. For the CDR3, the DNA is TGTGCCAGCAGCTTAATCTCAGGGGTCTATAACAATGAGCAGTTCTTC. The rearrangement uses TRBV7-9 and TRBJ2-1, with a possible D match to TRBD1 (6 bases). V was cut by 2 bases and J by 5 bases, with 16 bases left in between. There are 16 residues in the CDR3. Germline V gene lookup returns CDR1 SEHNR and CDR2 FQNEAQ (reference sequence).

This rearrangement joins TRBV28 to TRBJ2-2; 11 nucleotides agree with TRBD2. The germline CDR1 and CDR2 sequences are MDHEN and SYDVKM. The J segment lost 7 bases and the V segment lost 1 base, leaving 5 bases of the junction unmatched. The CDR3 spans 16 residues. The CDR3 loop reads CASSLYLAGGSGELFF. CDR3 bases: TGTGCCAGCAGTTTATACCTAGCGGGGGGTAGCGGGGAGCTGTTTTTT. The full variable domain, rest sourced from reference TRBV28 and TRBJ2-2, is DVKVTQSSRYLVKRTGEKVFLECVQDMDHENMFWYRQDPGLGLRLIYFSYDVKMKEKGDIPEGYSVSREKKERFSLILESASTNQTSMYLCASSLYLAGGSGELFFGEGSRLTVL.

The rearrangement links TRBV2 to TRBJ1-2; 8 bases fit TRBD1. Trimming removed 1 base from V and 6 bases from J; junction bases left unmatched: 7. Germline V gene lookup returns CDR1 SNHLY and CDR2 FYNNEI. The CDR3 runs to 15 residues. Written as DNA, the CDR3 is TGTGCCAGCAGTGAAGTTAGAAGACAGGGGAATGGCTACACCTTC. Its translation is CASSEVRRQGNGYTF.

The genes are TRBV2 and TRBJ2-7; TRBD1 matches 8 bases. Looked up from germline, CDR1 is SNHLY and CDR2 is FYNNEI. The CDR3 is 14 residues long. V lost 7 bases to trimming and J lost 3 bases; unmatched junction nucleotides: 8. In DNA, the CDR3 is TGTGCCAGCATCGAAGGACAGGGAAGCTACGAGCAGTACTTC. Amino acid sequence: CASIEGQGSYEQYF.

The chain is built from TRBV19 and TRBJ2-1; D gene uncertain. Germline-derived CDR1 and CDR2 are LNHDA and SQIVND (reference sequence). Trimming took off 6 bases at V and 2 bases at J, with 14 bases between the two ends. The CDR3 length is 15 residues. The CDR3 DNA sequence: TGTGCCAGTAGAGGCCTAGAAGCCACCTACAATGAGCAGTTCTTC. It encodes CASRGLEATYNEQFF.

The chain joins TRBV5-1 to TRBJ1-2; 8 bases align to TRBD1. The CDR3 has 18 residues. The V segment lost 4 bases and the J segment 2 bases; nucleotides outside the gene matches: 16. CDR1 is SGHRS and CDR2 is YFSETQ in the germline V gene. The CDR3 region is CASSGWTGTEKENYGYTF. As DNA, the CDR3 is TGCGCCAGCAGCGGCTGGACAGGGACTGAAAAGGAAAACTATGGCTACACCTTC.

This clone appeared once. The rearrangement links TRBV5-4 to TRBJ2-3, with D possibly being TRBD1 (6 bases). The CDR3 length is 14 residues. V lost 5 bases to trimming and J lost 1 base, with 11 bases between them. Germline CDR1 is SGHNT and CDR2 is YYREEE (reference sequence). The CDR3 nucleotides read TGTGCCAGCAGTTTTGGACAGCGCACAGATACGCAGTATTTT. It is translated as CASSFGQRTDTQYF.

V usage is TRBV28 and J usage is TRBJ1-5; D gene uncertain. The germline V and J ends were trimmed by 5 bases and 4 bases, with 12 bases remaining between them. The CDR3 consists of 14 residues. Germline V gene data show CDR1 as MDHEN and CDR2 as SYDVKM. The CDR3 loop is CASSPHQYNQPQHF. The CDR3 DNA reads TGTGCCAGCAGTCCGCATCAGTATAATCAGCCCCAGCATTTT.

Regarding this clone: One junction end disagrees with the germline gene, perhaps due to a read error. The chain couples TRBV7-9 to TRBJ2-2; 9 nucleotides agree with TRBD2. Per germline, CDR1 SEHNR and CDR2 FQNEAQ (reference sequence). This CDR3 is built from 15 residues. The CDR3 DNA follows: TGTGCCAGCAGTTTAGCGGGGGCCCACACCGGGGAGCTGTTTTTT. Amino acid sequence: CASSLAGAHTGELFF.

This chain connects TRBV5-1 to TRBJ2-3; 7 nucleotides agree with TRBD2. The CDR3 is 14 amino acids. V shed 5 bases, J shed 2 bases, and the junction held 5 bases outside the gene matches. CDR1 and CDR2 from the germline V gene are SGHRS and YFSETQ. The CDR3 reads CASRPAGTTDTQYF. CDR3 nucleotides: TGCGCCAGCAGACCAGCGGGGACCACAGATACGCAGTATTTT.

The gene calls are TRBV10-3 and TRBJ2-7, with no clear D. The CDR3 is made up of 12 amino acids. V gave up 4 bases and J gave up 3 bases, with 7 bases separating them. Germline assignment: CDR1 ENHRY and CDR2 SYGVKD. The CDR3 nucleotides are TGTGCCATCAGTGGCGGAGACTACGAGCAGTACTTC. It is translated as CAISGGDYEQYF.

The chain joins TRBV5-1 to TRBJ1-5; no reliable D call. Germline V gene lookup returns CDR1 SGHRS and CDR2 YFSETQ. Trimming took off 0 bases at V and 1 base at J, with 5 bases between the two ends. The CDR3 sequence is 14 residues long. In nucleotides, the CDR3 is TGCGCCAGCAGCTTGGAGCCCAGCAATCAGCCCCAGCATTTT. It specifies CASSLEPSNQPQHF. Full variable domain (rest looked up from reference TRBV5-1 and TRBJ1-5): KAGVTQTPRYLIKTRGQQVTLSCSPISGHRSVSWYQQTPGQGLQFLFEYFSETQRNKGNFPGRFSGRQFSNSRSEMNVSTLELGDSALYLCASSLEPSNQPQHFGDGTRLSIL.